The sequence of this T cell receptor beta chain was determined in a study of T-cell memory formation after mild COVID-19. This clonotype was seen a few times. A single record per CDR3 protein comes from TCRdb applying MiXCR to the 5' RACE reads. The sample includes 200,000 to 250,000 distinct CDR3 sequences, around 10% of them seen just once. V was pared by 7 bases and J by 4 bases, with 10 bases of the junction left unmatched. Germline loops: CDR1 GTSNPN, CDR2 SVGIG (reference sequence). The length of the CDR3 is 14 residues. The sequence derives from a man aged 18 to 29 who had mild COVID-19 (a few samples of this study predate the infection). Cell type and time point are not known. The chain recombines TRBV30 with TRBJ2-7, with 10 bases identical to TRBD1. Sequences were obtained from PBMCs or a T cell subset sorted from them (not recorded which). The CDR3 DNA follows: TGTGCCTTCCATCGGGGACAGGGGAAATACGAGCAGTACTTC. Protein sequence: CAFHRGQGKYEQYF.